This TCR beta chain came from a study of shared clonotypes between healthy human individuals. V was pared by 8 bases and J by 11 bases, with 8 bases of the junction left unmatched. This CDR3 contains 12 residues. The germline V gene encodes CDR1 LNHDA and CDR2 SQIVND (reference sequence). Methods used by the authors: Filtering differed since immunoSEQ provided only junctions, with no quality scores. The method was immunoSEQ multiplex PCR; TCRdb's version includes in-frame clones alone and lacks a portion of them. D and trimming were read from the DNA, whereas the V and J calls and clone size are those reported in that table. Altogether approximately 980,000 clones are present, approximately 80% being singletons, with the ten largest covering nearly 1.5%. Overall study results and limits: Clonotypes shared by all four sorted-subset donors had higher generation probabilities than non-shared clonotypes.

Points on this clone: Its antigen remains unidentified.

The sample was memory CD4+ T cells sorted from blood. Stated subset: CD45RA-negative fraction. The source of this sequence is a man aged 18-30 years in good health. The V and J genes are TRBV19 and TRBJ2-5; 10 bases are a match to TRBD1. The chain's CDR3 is CASGDRGREQYF. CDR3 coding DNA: TGTGCCAGTGGAGACAGGGGGCGAGAGCAGTACTTC.